This T cell receptor beta chain is from a study of T cells after yellow fever vaccination. TCRdb re-called the 5' RACE reads through MiXCR, storing one row per CDR3 protein. The sample carries 500,000 to 700,000 distinct CDR3 sequences, roughly a fifth recorded once. The germline gives CDR1 SGHNT, CDR2 YYREEE (reference sequence). The CDR3 covers 15 residues. Trimming removed 0 bases at V and 3 bases at J, with 13 bases between. The source is a man aged 30 to 45 who received the YFV17D yellow fever vaccine. Specimen: PBMCs, collected 15 days after the yellow fever booster vaccination. The gene calls are TRBV5-4 and TRBJ2-7; D ambiguous. The CDR3 is CASSLAGPTVYEQYF. Written as DNA, the CDR3 is TGTGCCAGCAGCTTGGCCGGGCCTACTGTCTACGAGCAGTACTTC.